The source of this TCR beta chain is a study of T cells after yellow fever vaccination (dated by TCRdb to between 2018 and 2021). With respect to the entire study: The SMART-Seq v4 Ultra Low Input RNA kit was used to prepare libraries from fractions with low cell numbers. Bulk TCR alpha and beta repertoires were sequenced longitudinally to track T-cell clones before and after primary and booster YFV17D yellow fever vaccination. Two healthy male donors made up the cohort, one aged 18 to 30 years and the other aged 30 to 40 years. Blood samples were taken at several timepoints before and after primary and secondary immunization, and bulk PBMC replicates and cell subsets were isolated.

The CDR3 has 14 amino acids, counting the end cysteine and phenylalanine. Here the CDR3 DNA is all that survives: 42 bases in frame from base 1. The V end gives up 0 bases and the J end 4 bases, leaving 3 bases in the junction not matched to a gene. Via the germline V gene (reference sequence), CDR1 is GTSNPN and CDR2 SVGIG. Overall study results and their limits: A small fraction of clonotypes showed up in both the CD4 and CD8 compartments, probably as a result of convergent recombination. The secondary T-cell response was found to be weaker but faster than the primary response, with a peak reached on day 5 rather than on day 15. Because the study included only two donors, the extent to which the findings can be generalized is limited. Computational filtering was needed because FACS-sorted repertoires could contain abundant contaminating clonotypes from the bulk population. Most clones expanded after primary vaccination (roughly 96% of CD4 and about 85% of CD8) were re-detected after the booster, suggesting that broad memory maintenance occurred.

With regard to this clonotype: It lacks a known antigen. No much larger clone exists at a distance of one base, and base qualities are not known.

The sample's treatment or condition, from its label and the paper: live attenuated yellow fever vaccine strain. A standard Ficoll-Paque protocol was used to isolate PBMCs from peripheral blood. Dynabeads CD4 and CD8 positive selection kits were used to isolate CD4 and CD8 T-cell fractions. TriZol was used to extract RNA from bulk PBMCs, CD4 and CD8 fractions, and dextramer-positive and dextramer-negative fractions. The run used an Illumina NovaSeq 6000. TCR cDNA was synthesized by 5'RACE template switching, through which a universal primer site and unique molecular identifiers were introduced. cDNA synthesis was primed from both the TCR alpha and TCR beta constant segments. Two PCR steps were used to amplify libraries, with sample barcodes and sequencing adapters being added in the second step. Sequencing of the libraries was done on either Illumina HiSeq 2500 (2x100 bp) or NovaSeq (2x150 bp). Regarding the original processing steps: Reads were demultiplexed and collapsed into UMI consensus sequences with MIGEC, and V(D)J alignment was performed with MiXCR. Vaccine-responding clonotypes were defined with edgeR using replicate PBMC samples, requiring FDR below 0.01 and a log2 fold change above 5 up to day 15. CD4 or CD8 identity was assigned to each bulk clonotype according to whether the clonotype was present at higher abundance in the sequenced CD4 repertoire or the sequenced CD8 repertoire. TCRdb passed the public sequencing reads through fastp at Q25 and MiXCR, retaining productive beta sequences. Each CDR3 protein appears once, grouped with its most common genes and DNA. The V and J calls here are based on TCRdb, not the publication. The sample records 300,000 to 400,000 distinct CDR3 sequences, 12% of which are singletons. The top ten clones comprise about 3% of the sample.

This receptor chain uses TRBV30 and TRBJ2-1, and 7 junction bases match TRBD1. Sequences were derived from CD4+ T cells sorted from PBMCs, sampled 15 days after the yellow fever booster vaccination. This clonotype was obtained from a man aged 18 to 29 who received the YFV17D yellow fever vaccine. The CDR3 region: CAWSVRQGYNEQFF. The DNA sequence is TGTGCCTGGAGTGTACGACAGGGATACAATGAGCAGTTCTTC.